Listed here are 18 T cell receptor beta chains from one sample, sequenced in a study of T cells in localized non-small cell lung cancer. This table comes from immunoSEQ multiplex PCR, and its TCRdb copy is limited to in-frame clones, with some not included. The sample consists of 90,000 or so clones, roughly 87% of them appearing once. The specimen was peripheral blood, collected before any cancer treatment. Receptor source: a man between 35 and 75 years old with stage I squamous cell lung carcinoma.

J is TRBJ2-5 and V is TRBV5-1, with a possible D match to TRBD1 (6 bases). The J call may be incorrect, as the DNA end agrees better with TRBJ2-7. The CDR3 extends over 15 amino acids. Per the germline V gene, CDR1 is SGHRS and CDR2 is YFSETQ. CDR3 DNA sequence: TGCGCCAGCCCAAGGGACACCTTACCAGGGTACGAGCAGTACTTC. This codes for CASPRDTLPGYEQYF.

The V call is TRBV2, the J call TRBJ1-1; 7 positions agree with TRBD1. The CDR3 totals 16 residues. Losses at the gene ends were 6 bases for V and 4 bases for J; bases not matched to a gene: 14. Germline V gene data show CDR1 as SNHLY and CDR2 as FYNNEI. CDR3 DNA sequence: TGTGCCAGCAGGCCGTCAGGGGGGGGGCAGGGCACTGAAGCTTTCTTT. It codes for CASRPSGGGQGTEAFF.

This sequence joins TRBV28 and TRBJ1-1; D possibly corresponds to TRBD1 (6 bases). Germline CDR1 is MDHEN and CDR2 is SYDVKM. Trimming removed 2 bases at V and 4 bases at J, with 14 bases between. The CDR3 runs 15 residues. In DNA, the CDR3 is TGTGCCAGCAGTTTAGGGGGGGCGCAGAGCACTGAAGCTTTCTTT. Its translation: CASSLGGAQSTEAFF.

DNA of the CDR3: TGTGCCAGCAGTTTAAGGACCCCTGCTAGCGGAAGTTCCACAGATACGCAGTATTTT. As protein: CASSLRTPASGSSTDTQYF. V gene TRBV27 combines with J gene TRBJ2-3; TRBD2 agrees at 7 bases. The germline V gene has CDR1 MNHEY and CDR2 SMNVEV (reference sequence). The V gene end was trimmed by 2 bases and the J gene end by 2 bases; junction bases not matched to a gene: 16. The CDR3 runs 19 residues.

V is TRBV7-2 and J is TRBJ1-1; D unclear. The CDR3 spans 15 residues. CDR1 is SGHTA and CDR2 is FQGNSA in the germline V gene. V lost 4 bases, J lost 5 bases, and 17 bases lay in between. In DNA form, the CDR3 reads TGTGCCAGCAGCTCTACGGGAGGGAGTGAGACTGAAGCTTTCTTT. This gives the protein CASSSTGGSETEAFF. The full variable domain, in which reference TRBV7-2 and TRBJ1-1 provide the parts outside the CDR3, is GAGVSQSPSNKVTEKGKDVELRCDPISGHTALYWYRQSLGQGLEFLIYFQGNSAPDKSGLPSDRFSAERTGGSVSTLTIQRTQQEDSAVYLCASSSTGGSETEAFFGQGTRLTVV.

This clone turned up a few times. The CDR3 DNA is TGTGCCAGCAGCTCGCACAGGGGAGGTGGCACTGAAGCTTTCTTT. Encoded protein: CASSSHRGGGTEAFF. The rearrangement uses TRBV7-9 and TRBJ1-1; 7 positions agree with TRBD1. V gave up 4 bases and J gave up 4 bases; unmatched junction bases: 9. The CDR3 is 15 amino acids. Per germline, CDR1 SEHNR and CDR2 FQNEAQ (reference sequence).

CDR3 loop: CASSLRQGGEKLFF. The CDR3 region has the DNA TGTGCCAGCAGCTTGCGGCAGGGGGGGGAAAAACTGTTTTTT. The chain recombines TRBV5-8 with TRBJ1-4; 7 nucleotides agree with TRBD1. This CDR3 is built from 14 residues. Unmatched junction bases numbered 5, after V lost 1 base and J lost 8 bases. Germline CDR1 reads SGHTS; CDR2 reads YDEGEE. Full variable domain (missing parts from reference TRBV5-8 and TRBJ1-4): EAGVTQSPTHLIKTRGQQATLRCSPISGHTSVYWYQQALGLGLQFLLWYDEGEERNRGNFPPRFSGRQFPNYSSELNVNALELEDSALYLCASSLRQGGEKLFFGSGTQLSVL.

The chain uses TRBV6-1 and TRBJ1-2; 7 bases map to TRBD1. The CDR3 has 15 amino acids. V lost 1 base, J lost 4 bases, and 6 bases stayed unmatched. The V gene's germline CDR1 is MNHNS and CDR2 SASEGT. The CDR3 region is CASSEGQGFTYGYTF. In DNA form, the CDR3 reads TGTGCCAGCAGTGAAGGACAGGGCTTCACCTATGGCTACACCTTC.

The genes are TRBV6-6 and TRBJ1-5; 7 positions agree with TRBD1. Trimming cost V 5 bases and J 2 bases; bases outside gene matches: 6. This CDR3 is 15 amino acids long. Looked up from germline, CDR1 is MNHNY and CDR2 is SVGAGI (reference sequence). DNA of the CDR3: TGTGCCAGCAGTCGAGACAGGGTCGGCAATCAGCCCCAGCATTTT. This encodes CASSRDRVGNQPQHF.

The chain carries TRBV7-9 and TRBJ2-1, with a weak D call TRBD2 (6 bases). V was shortened by 4 bases and J by 9 bases, with 22 bases between the two germline ends. CDR1 and CDR2 from the germline V gene are SEHNR and FQNEAQ (reference sequence). The length of the CDR3 is 16 residues. As DNA, the CDR3 is TGTGCCAGCAGCTCGGACCACCTCGCGGGGTGGGGTGAGCAGTTCTTC. Its translation is CASSSDHLAGWGEQFF.

The table lists this clone with a few counts. J is TRBJ1-4 and V is TRBV6-6, with a possible D match to TRBD1 (6 bases). V lost 6 bases, J lost 5 bases, and 13 bases lay in between. This CDR3 has 14 amino acids. CDR1 and CDR2 from the germline V gene are MNHNY and SVGAGI (reference sequence). CDR3 sequence reads: CASRQGRLNEKLFF. In DNA, the CDR3 is TGTGCCAGCAGGCAGGGGCGCCTCAATGAAAAACTGTTTTTT.

This clone was counted once. The CDR3 loop is CASSPRERKYNEQFF. CDR3 nucleotides: TGTGCCAGTAGTCCCCGAGAGCGGAAGTACAATGAGCAGTTCTTC. J is TRBJ2-1 and V is TRBV19; D might be TRBD2 (5 bases). V lost 5 bases, J lost 4 bases, and 15 bases lay in between. The CDR3 totals 15 residues. Germline V gene data show CDR1 as LNHDA and CDR2 as SQIVND (reference sequence).

V is TRBV19 and J is TRBJ2-5; 12 bases fit TRBD2. Trimming at V came to 6 bases and at J to 1 base, leaving 3 bases not matched to a gene. CDR1 and CDR2 from the germline V gene are LNHDA and SQIVND (reference sequence). The CDR3 has 15 amino acids. The DNA for the CDR3 is TGTGCCAGTAGCACTAGCGGGGGGACCCAAGAGACCCAGTACTTC. It translates to CASSTSGGTQETQYF.

V usage is TRBV14 and J usage is TRBJ2-5; unclear D gene. This CDR3 is built from 12 residues. V lost 5 bases and J 2 bases, leaving 6 bases between the germline ends. Germline V gene sequence: CDR1 SGHDN, CDR2 FVKESK. The CDR3 spells CASSWDQETQYF. The CDR3 DNA reads as TGTGCCAGCAGCTGGGATCAAGAGACCCAGTACTTC.

The table lists this clone with a count of one. V and J are TRBV11-2 and TRBJ2-7; 7 bases fit TRBD1. CDR1 is SGHAT, CDR2 FQNNGV, per germline. This CDR3 spans 13 amino acids. With V trimmed by 5 bases and J by 2 bases, 3 bases remained unmatched. CDR3 bases: TGTGCCAGCAGCCGGGACAGCCCCTACGAGCAGTACTTC. This encodes CASSRDSPYEQYF.

This rearrangement joins TRBV2 to TRBJ2-5; D gene unclear. Germline-derived CDR1 and CDR2 are SNHLY and FYNNEI. V lost 3 bases to trimming and J lost 3 bases, with 11 bases between them. The CDR3 extends over 14 amino acids. The CDR3, as DNA: TGTGCCAGCAGTGAGAGTCGGACCAAAGAGACCCAGTACTTC. Encoded protein: CASSESRTKETQYF.

The chain couples TRBV6-6 to TRBJ1-3; D unclear. The CDR3 spans 12 residues. Germline V CDR1 and CDR2: MNHNY, SVGAGI (reference sequence). The ends were cut back, 7 bases at V and 4 bases at J, with 8 bases in the middle. The CDR3 coding sequence is TGTGCCAGCACCTTTGGGGGAAACACCATATATTTT. Amino acid sequence: CASTFGGNTIYF.

DNA for the CDR3: TGTGCCAGCAGCCCCCAGGTTGCAAAAGGGGAGACCCAGTACTTC. Its translation: CASSPQVAKGETQYF. This sequence joins TRBV5-5 and TRBJ2-5; D is undetermined. Germline lookup yields CDR1 SGHKS and CDR2 YYEKEE (reference sequence). The V end lost 4 bases, the J end lost 5 bases, and 18 bases lay between the germline ends. The length of the CDR3 is 15 residues.